Shown below are 23 T cell receptor beta chains from a single sample sequenced in a study of shared clonotypes between healthy human individuals. The repertoire was sequenced with immunoSEQ multiplex PCR; TCRdb's copy has only in-frame clones and lacks some. The profile shows some 2,500,000 clones, approximately 93% of them singletons. Sequences were obtained from naive CD4+ T cells from PBMCs. Subset given: CD45RA+ positively selected. The receptors here all came from a man aged 18 to 29 in good health. Some clones in this sample may be carry-over from other donors' samples.

The V and J genes are TRBV19 and TRBJ2-7; TRBD1 matches 9 bases. The CDR3 is made up of 17 amino acids. CDR1 and CDR2 from the germline V gene are LNHDA and SQIVND (reference sequence). The ends lost 5 bases at V and 6 bases at J; junction bases unmatched: 17. The CDR3 DNA follows: TGTGCCAGTAGTCCACGTCTACAGGGGGCAACGCTAAGCGAGCAGTACTTC. This translates into CASSPRLQGATLSEQYF.

This sequence joins TRBV30 and TRBJ2-6; 12 bases are shared with TRBD1. The CDR3 length is 19 residues. V lost 4 bases, J lost 5 bases, and 15 bases stayed unmatched. In germline, CDR1 is GTSNPN, CDR2 SVGIG (reference sequence). As DNA, the CDR3 is TGTGCCTGGACCCCCTTCAGCGGGACAGGGGGCCTCTGGGCCAACGTCCTGACTTTC. Protein product: CAWTPFSGTGGLWANVLTF.

The chain has TRBV6-5 and TRBJ2-1, with D perhaps TRBD2 (5 bases). V shed 6 bases and J shed 2 bases, with 14 bases lying between them. The CDR3 sequence is 15 residues long. Germline values: CDR1 MNHEY, CDR2 SVGAGI. DNA of the CDR3: TGTGCCAGCAGCTTAGCGCCACTCGCCTACAATGAGCAGTTCTTC. Amino acids: CASSLAPLAYNEQFF.

The chain is built from TRBV4-3 and TRBJ2-3; 9 bases map to TRBD2. The CDR3 covers 15 residues. V dropped 2 bases and J dropped 2; count of bases not matched to a gene: 2. Germline loops: CDR1 LGHNA, CDR2 YSLEER. The CDR3 here is CASSQSSGATDTQYF. DNA of the CDR3: TGCGCCAGCAGCCAATCTAGCGGGGCCACAGATACGCAGTATTTT.

The count of this clone is one. The V gene is TRBV9, the J gene TRBJ2-2, with TRBD2 matching over 8 bases. Germline V gives CDR1 SGDLS, CDR2 YYNGEE. The length of the CDR3 is 14 residues. After removal of 7 bases from V and 0 bases from J, the junction contained 2 bases not matched to a gene. This CDR3 is CASLAGPNTGELFF. The CDR3 DNA reads as TGTGCCAGCTTAGCGGGACCGAACACCGGGGAGCTGTTTTTT.

This clone appeared once. This chain connects TRBV7-2 to TRBJ2-3; D unclear. The germline V gene has CDR1 SGHTA and CDR2 FQGNSA. This CDR3 contains 18 residues. V lost 4 bases, J lost 0 bases, and 20 bases lay in between. CDR3: CASSSASSAPQSTDTQYF. The CDR3 DNA reads TGTGCCAGCAGCTCAGCCTCCTCGGCCCCCCAGAGCACAGATACGCAGTATTTT.

This clone was seen once. The chain recombines TRBV9 with TRBJ1-2; 9 bases match TRBD1. Germline-derived CDR1 and CDR2 are SGDLS and YYNGEE. The junction had 3 bases not matched to a gene; V was cut back by 1 base and J by 2 bases. This CDR3 is built from 15 residues. The CDR3 DNA is TGTGCCAGCAGCGTAACAGGGGGCACCAACTATGGCTACACCTTC. Amino acids: CASSVTGGTNYGYTF.

The chain employs TRBV5-1 and TRBJ1-1, with 11 bases that match TRBD1. Germline V CDR1 and CDR2: SGHRS, YFSETQ. The V and J ends lost 4 bases and 1 base, in that order; junction bases with no gene match: 9. The CDR3 covers 17 residues. The CDR3 nucleotides read TGCGCCAGCAGCGCGGGACAGGGGGGGCCCGCGAACACTGAAGCTTTCTTT. It codes for CASSAGQGGPANTEAFF.

This clone appeared a single time. Here the CDR3 reads CASSLGGQGAPDTQYF. In nucleotides, the CDR3 is TGTGCCAGCAGCTTAGGCGGACAGGGGGCTCCAGATACGCAGTATTTT. The chain carries TRBV7-9 and TRBJ2-3; 11 positions match TRBD1. With V trimmed by 1 base and J by 4 bases, 4 bases remained unmatched. This CDR3 is built from 16 residues. Per the germline V gene, CDR1 is SEHNR and CDR2 is FQNEAQ (reference sequence).

The chain links TRBV28 to TRBJ1-3, with TRBD1 matching 11 bases. Germline trimming cut 5 bases from V and 4 bases from J; bases unmatched to any gene: 10. The CDR3 is made up of 17 amino acids. Germline V CDR1 and CDR2: MDHEN, SYDVKM. The CDR3 nucleotides are TGTGCCAGCAGTCGGTCGGGACAGGGGGTAAGCGGAAACACCATATATTTT. It encodes CASSRSGQGVSGNTIYF.

For the CDR3, the DNA is TGTGCCAGCAGTTACTCGGGACTAGATACAGAGACCCAGTACTTC. Residues: CASSYSGLDTETQYF. J is TRBJ2-5 and V is TRBV6-5; 8 bases match TRBD2. CDR3 size: 15 residues. The V gene's germline CDR1 is MNHEY and CDR2 SVGAGI. Losses at the gene ends were 0 bases for V and 4 bases for J; bases not matched to a gene: 4.

This chain connects TRBV4-1 to TRBJ2-1; TRBD2 matches at 7 bases. The CDR3 sequence is 15 residues long. J was trimmed by 14 bases and V by 4 bases; bases with no gene match: 17. Germline V gene data show CDR1 as MGHRA and CDR2 as YSYEKL. As DNA, the CDR3 is TGCGCCAGCAGCCCCGCTAGCGGAGGGGCCCAGAGGGAGTTCTTC. Its translation is CASSPASGGAQREFF.

This chain joins TRBV5-1 and TRBJ2-1; D remains ambiguous. Per the germline V gene, CDR1 is SGHRS and CDR2 is YFSETQ. Trimming cost V 4 bases and J 8 bases, with 19 bases left between them. This CDR3 has 15 amino acids. The CDR3 DNA sequence: TGCGCCAGCAGCGTCGGACCGGGCCCCATCGATGAGCAGTTCTTC. Residues: CASSVGPGPIDEQFF.

This clone was detected once. The V gene is TRBV2, the J gene TRBJ1-5; D is unresolved. Between the trimmed V and J ends, which lost 0 bases and 3 bases, there was a span of 6 bases. Germline-derived CDR1 and CDR2 are SNHLY and FYNNEI. This CDR3 region has 14 residues. The CDR3 spells CASSEALFNQPQHF. Here the CDR3 DNA reads TGTGCCAGCAGTGAAGCTTTGTTCAATCAGCCCCAGCATTTT.

The chain couples TRBV7-2 to TRBJ1-3, with D hard to call. The ends were cut back, 1 base at V and 9 bases at J, with 16 bases in the middle. CDR3 length equals 15 residues. Germline-derived CDR1 and CDR2 are SGHTA and FQGNSA. In nucleotides, the CDR3 is TGTGCCAGCAGCTTAGATCAGACCCGCTCTGGCACCATATATTTT. It translates to CASSLDQTRSGTIYF.

J is TRBJ1-1 and V is TRBV4-3; D gene unclear. Germline V gives CDR1 LGHNA, CDR2 YSLEER. CDR3 length equals 15 residues. The ends were cut back, 1 base at V and 2 bases at J, with 11 bases in the middle. CDR3 bases: TGCGCCAGCAGCCAAGGGTTAGGTTACAACACTGAAGCTTTCTTT. It specifies CASSQGLGYNTEAFF.

The rearrangement uses TRBV25-1 and TRBJ2-4; D is possibly TRBD2 (6 bases). The CDR3 loop spans 14 amino acids. Germline CDR1 is MGHDK and CDR2 is SYGVNS. Trimming removed 5 bases at V and 6 bases at J, with 14 bases between. The CDR3 loop is CASSRPSGGNIQYF. DNA for the CDR3: TGTGCCAGCAGTCGGCCCTCCGGGGGAAACATTCAGTACTTC.

V usage is TRBV28 and J usage is TRBJ2-1, with D perhaps matching TRBD2 (5 bases). The germline V gene has CDR1 MDHEN and CDR2 SYDVKM. The CDR3 is 14 residues long. The V end was cut by 9 bases, the J end by 0 bases, with 12 bases between. The chain's CDR3 is CASHEGSSYNEQFF. The CDR3 DNA reads as TGTGCCAGTCACGAGGGAAGCTCCTACAATGAGCAGTTCTTC.

As to this clone: Other DNA sequences in this specimen translate into the identical CDR3. The chain recombines TRBV2 with TRBJ2-5; TRBD1 matches at 8 bases. Germline V gene lookup returns CDR1 SNHLY and CDR2 FYNNEI. Losses at the gene ends were 7 bases for V and 4 bases for J; bases not matched to a gene: 5. The CDR3 is 13 residues long. The CDR3 protein is CASTGQGGETQYF. The CDR3, as DNA: TGTGCCAGCACCGGACAGGGTGGAGAGACCCAGTACTTC.

This chain connects TRBV11-2 to TRBJ1-5; 10 bases align to TRBD1. The V and J ends lost 6 bases and 4 bases, in that order; junction bases with no gene match: 3. Germline assignment: CDR1 SGHAT and CDR2 FQNNGV. The CDR3 sequence is 14 residues long. CDR3 sequence: CASSPDRGNQPQHF. The CDR3 coding sequence is TGTGCCAGCAGTCCGGACAGGGGGAATCAGCCCCAGCATTTT.

This clone occurred once. This chain's CDR3 is CASSERPSGRNEQFF. CDR3 nucleotide sequence: TGTGCCAGCAGTGAGAGGCCTAGCGGGAGAAATGAGCAGTTCTTC. The V and J genes are TRBV6-1 and TRBJ2-1, with 10 bases fitting TRBD2. V shed 3 bases and J 7 bases; nucleotides not matched to a gene: 6. Germline lookup yields CDR1 MNHNS and CDR2 SASEGT. The CDR3 totals 15 residues.

The CDR3 reads CASSLPGVFNQPQHF. The CDR3 coding sequence is TGTGCCAGCAGCCTCCCAGGGGTGTTCAATCAGCCCCAGCATTTT. The chain uses TRBV6-6 and TRBJ1-5; D is possibly TRBD1 (6 bases). Per germline, CDR1 MNHNY and CDR2 SVGAGI (reference sequence). This CDR3 is built from 15 residues. Trimming stripped 6 bases from V and 3 bases from J, with 15 bases between.

In this sample, this clone turned up once. The rearrangement joins TRBV18 to TRBJ2-6, with D uncertain. Germline CDR1 and CDR2: KGHSH and LQKENI. V lost 8 bases, J lost 0 bases, and 11 bases lay in between. The CDR3 consists of 15 residues. The CDR3 nucleotides read TGTGCCAGCACCCGGACGAGCTCTGGGGCCAACGTCCTGACTTTC. Its protein is CASTRTSSGANVLTF. Supplemented by reference TRBV18 and TRBJ2-6, the full variable domain reads NAGVMQNPRHLVRRRGQEARLRCSPMKGHSHVYWYRQLPEEGLKFMVYLQKENIIDESGMPKERFSAEFPKEGPSILRIQQVVRGDSAAYFCASTRTSSGANVLTFGAGSRLTVL.